The next 24 T cell receptor beta chains were all read from a single sample in a study of OX40 agonist ivuxolimab in advanced cancers. The method was the immunoSEQ multiplex PCR assay. The clones in this table, taken by TCRdb from immuneACCESS, are in-frame only. Not every clone is retained; where verified, under half of the shortfall comes from an unresolved V gene, and the cause of the rest is unknown. The sample data list 70,000 to 80,000 clones, and about 93% of these were observed just once. The ten biggest clones cover about 6.6% of the sample. The sequences come from CD4+ or CD8+ T cells sorted from blood, collected in a trial of the OX40 agonist ivuxolimab. The receptors stem from an adult with an advanced solid tumor such as melanoma, head and neck, liver or kidney cancer.

For this clone: Other DNA sequences in this specimen translate into the identical CDR3. V usage is TRBV5-1 and J usage is TRBJ2-7; D not resolved. Germline CDR1 and CDR2: SGHRS and YFSETQ. This CDR3 contains 15 residues. The ends were cut back, 0 bases at V and 3 bases at J, with 13 bases in the middle. The CDR3 nucleotides are TGCGCCAGCAGCTTGGCCGATGGCGCTGGCTACGAGCAGTACTTC. It is translated as CASSLADGAGYEQYF.

This chain uses TRBV4-3 with TRBJ1-1, with TRBD1 matching 10 bases. Germline trimming cut 1 base from V and 5 bases from J; bases unmatched to any gene: 4. Germline-derived CDR1 and CDR2 are LGHNA and YSLEER. This CDR3 has 15 residues. The CDR3 spells CASSQGGQGRTEAFF. CDR3 in DNA: TGCGCCAGCAGCCAAGGGGGACAGGGGAGGACTGAAGCTTTCTTT.

The chain links TRBV6-1 to TRBJ1-1; no clear D gene. This CDR3 comprises 14 residues. Between the trimmed V and J ends, which lost 2 bases and 1 base, there was a span of 8 bases. CDR1 MNHNS and CDR2 SASEGT come from the germline V gene. The CDR3 region is CASSEWAGNTEAFF. DNA for the CDR3: TGTGCCAGCAGTGAATGGGCAGGGAACACTGAAGCTTTCTTT.

This CDR3 is CASRATSVTGELFF. The CDR3 region has the DNA TGTGCCAGCAGGGCTACTAGCGTTACCGGGGAGCTGTTTTTT. V usage is TRBV7-2 and J usage is TRBJ2-2; TRBD2 agrees at 7 bases. Germline V gene data show CDR1 as SGHTA and CDR2 as FQGNSA. The trim removed 6 bases at V and 5 bases at J, leaving 6 bases unmatched. The CDR3 spans 14 residues.

The chain uses TRBV27 and TRBJ1-2; D is perhaps TRBD1 (6 bases). V was pared by 2 bases and J by 7 bases, with 14 bases between. The germline V gene encodes CDR1 MNHEY and CDR2 SMNVEV (reference sequence). The CDR3 loop spans 14 amino acids. DNA of the CDR3: TGTGCCAGCAGTTTAAACGGACAGCTAACTGGCTACACCTTC. Amino acids: CASSLNGQLTGYTF.

The CDR3 nucleotides are TGTGCCAGCAAAGAGACAGGGGTGAACACTGAAGCTTTCTTT. It translates to CASKETGVNTEAFF. The genes are TRBV11-2 and TRBJ1-1; 8 positions match TRBD1. The CDR3 totals 14 residues. V shed 7 bases and J 0 bases; nucleotides not matched to a gene: 4. CDR1 is SGHAT, CDR2 FQNNGV, per germline.

The chain links TRBV27 to TRBJ2-5, with D possibly matching TRBD2 (5 bases). The CDR3 is made up of 12 amino acids. Looked up from germline, CDR1 is MNHEY and CDR2 is SMNVEV (reference sequence). V lost 5 bases and J lost 5, with 9 bases in between. The CDR3 loop reads CASSPDSETQYF. The CDR3 coding sequence is TGTGCCAGCAGTCCGGACTCGGAGACCCAGTACTTC.

J is TRBJ2-7 and V is TRBV6-5; D unresolved. V was pared by 4 bases and J by 4 bases, with 14 bases between. The CDR3 sequence is 14 residues long. Germline CDR1 is MNHEY and CDR2 is SVGAGI. The CDR3 here is CASSLRQVSYEQYF. CDR3 bases: TGTGCCAGCAGTTTGCGGCAGGTCTCATACGAGCAGTACTTC.

This chain connects TRBV14 to TRBJ1-2; D remains unclear. This CDR3 comprises 14 residues. Trimming removed 0 bases from V and 3 bases from J, with 8 bases in between. Germline V CDR1 and CDR2: SGHDN, FVKESK. The DNA of the CDR3 is TGTGCCAGCAGCCAAGAGCAGACCGACTATGGCTACACCTTC. Residues: CASSQEQTDYGYTF.

The chain joins TRBV11-2 to TRBJ2-1; D gene uncertain. The CDR3 length is 15 residues. Trimming stripped 0 bases from V and 4 bases from J, with 10 bases between. The germline V gene has CDR1 SGHAT and CDR2 FQNNGV. CDR3 loop: CASSLEGSQYNEQFF. The CDR3 region has the DNA TGTGCCAGCAGCTTAGAGGGCAGTCAGTACAATGAGCAGTTCTTC.

The chain joins TRBV29-1 to TRBJ1-2, with a weak D call TRBD1 (6 bases). This CDR3 contains 14 residues. Trimming took off 4 bases at V and 7 bases at J, with 19 bases between the two ends. Germline V gene lookup returns CDR1 SQVTM and CDR2 ANQGSEA. The CDR3 sequence: CSVGVTGSVPGYTF. The CDR3 nucleotides read TGCAGCGTTGGGGTTACAGGGAGTGTCCCTGGCTACACCTTC.

CDR3 DNA: TGTGCCAGCAGCTTCGGGACAGGCTCTGGAAACACCATATATTTT. Translated, it gives CASSFGTGSGNTIYF. The chain has TRBV11-2 and TRBJ1-3; 8 bases are shared with TRBD1. Germline V gene data show CDR1 as SGHAT and CDR2 as FQNNGV. With V trimmed by 3 bases and J by 0 bases, 1 base remained unmatched. This CDR3 contains 15 residues.

This chain joins TRBV27 and TRBJ2-5; a possible D gene is TRBD1 (6 bases). Trimming shortened V by 7 bases and J by 3 bases, and 21 bases separated the two germline ends. The CDR3 covers 16 residues. Germline CDR1 is MNHEY and CDR2 is SMNVEV (reference sequence). The CDR3 region is CASMEKDSGKEETQYF. DNA for the CDR3: TGTGCCAGCATGGAGAAGGACAGTGGAAAAGAAGAGACCCAGTACTTC.

A note on this clone: The sample contains more than one DNA sequence encoding this CDR3. The CDR3 nucleotides are TGTGCCTGGAGTGTACGGGGCTACGAGCAGTACTTC. It yields the protein CAWSVRGYEQYF. The J gene is TRBJ2-7, the V gene TRBV30; tentative D call: TRBD2 (5 bases). V lost 0 bases, J lost 3 bases, and 6 bases lay in between. The CDR3 spans 12 residues. Germline CDR1 is GTSNPN and CDR2 is SVGIG (reference sequence).

This chain connects TRBV4-1 to TRBJ1-2, with 10 positions matching TRBD1. CDR3 size: 17 residues. V shed 0 bases and J 3 bases; nucleotides not matched to a gene: 7. Germline CDR1 and CDR2: MGHRA and YSYEKL. The CDR3 sequence is CASSQDLAGQGDYGYTF. The CDR3 bases are TGCGCCAGCAGCCAAGATCTCGCAGGACAGGGGGACTATGGCTACACCTTC.

This chain uses TRBV5-1 with TRBJ2-7; D unclear. This CDR3 contains 14 residues. V shed 1 base and J shed 1 base, with 9 bases lying between them. Germline V gene data show CDR1 as SGHRS and CDR2 as YFSETQ. As DNA, the CDR3 is TGCGCCAGCAGCTTGAGGTCAGAATCCTACGAGCAGTACTTC. Amino acid sequence: CASSLRSESYEQYF.

The gene calls are TRBV6-5 and TRBJ2-1; 9 nucleotides align to TRBD2. V shed 3 bases and J 6 bases; nucleotides not matched to a gene: 6. CDR3 length equals 15 residues. The germline gives CDR1 MNHEY, CDR2 SVGAGI. The CDR3 loop reads CASSYIAGALNEQFF. As DNA, the CDR3 is TGTGCCAGCAGTTATATAGCGGGGGCCCTCAATGAGCAGTTCTTC.

This clone has just a few counts. The J gene is TRBJ1-1, the V gene TRBV5-6; D unclear. CDR1 SGHDT and CDR2 YYEEEE come from the germline V gene. The CDR3 totals 12 residues. The V gene lost 1 base and the J gene lost 5 bases, with 6 bases spanning the gap. The CDR3 region is CASSLIRTEAFF. The CDR3 DNA follows: TGTGCCAGCAGCTTGATACGGACTGAAGCTTTCTTT. The variable domain in full, completed from reference TRBV5-6 and TRBJ1-1, reads DAGVTQSPTHLIKTRGQQVTLRCSPKSGHDTVSWYQQALGQGPQFIFQYYEEEERQRGNFPDRFSGHQFPNYSSELNVNALLLGDSALYLCASSLIRTEAFFGQGTRLTVV.

This clone is a singleton in its sample. V usage is TRBV2 and J usage is TRBJ1-4, with 10 nucleotides matching TRBD1. This CDR3 has 16 residues. The V gene's germline CDR1 is SNHLY and CDR2 FYNNEI. V lost 5 bases, J lost 5 bases, and 8 bases stayed unmatched. The CDR3 sequence is CASSSRGQGENEKLFF. In DNA, the CDR3 is TGTGCCAGCAGTTCCCGCGGACAGGGGGAGAATGAAAAACTGTTTTTT.

The chain carries TRBV4-2 and TRBJ2-5, with TRBD1 identical over 9 bases. With the DNA end fitting TRBJ2-7 better, the J assignment may be wrong. Germline V gives CDR1 LGHNA, CDR2 YNFKEQ. The CDR3 is 15 amino acids. The CDR3 DNA is TGTGCCAGCAGCCCCAGGACAGGGGCATCGTACGAGCAGTACTTC. Its protein is CASSPRTGASYEQYF.

The chain recombines TRBV2 with TRBJ2-5, with D possibly called TRBD1 or TRBD2 (5 bases each). The CDR3 extends over 14 amino acids. V lost 5 bases, J lost 0 bases, and 10 bases lay in between. Germline CDR1 is SNHLY and CDR2 is FYNNEI. The CDR3 loop is CASSMWGYQETQYF. Written as DNA, the CDR3 is TGTGCCAGCAGTATGTGGGGGTACCAAGAGACCCAGTACTTC. Full variable domain (rest looked up from reference TRBV2 and TRBJ2-5): EPEVTQTPSHQVTQMGQEVILRCVPISNHLYFYWYRQILGQKVEFLVSFYNNEISEKSEIFDDQFSVERPDGSNFTLKIRSTKLEDSAMYFCASSMWGYQETQYFGPGTRLLVL.

This sequence joins TRBV7-2 and TRBJ2-2; D is perhaps TRBD2 (6 bases). The CDR3 is 17 amino acids. Trimming stripped 4 bases from V and 2 bases from J, with 17 bases between. Germline V gene data show CDR1 as SGHTA and CDR2 as FQGNSA. CDR3 bases: TGTGCCAGCAGCTCACCTGGGACTCTGGGAAACACCGGGGAGCTGTTTTTT. The encoded protein is CASSSPGTLGNTGELFF.

This chain joins TRBV9 and TRBJ1-2; D gene ambiguous. CDR1 is SGDLS and CDR2 is YYNGEE in the germline V gene. V lost 0 bases and J 0 bases, leaving 6 bases between the germline ends. CDR3 size: 14 residues. The DNA for the CDR3 is TGTGCCAGCAGCGTAGGTTCAGCTAACTATGGCTACACCTTC. Translated, it gives CASSVGSANYGYTF.

The J gene is TRBJ1-3, the V gene TRBV5-1, with a weak D call TRBD1 (6 bases). The germline gives CDR1 SGHRS, CDR2 YFSETQ. The V gene lost 4 bases and the J gene lost 0 bases, with 11 bases spanning the gap. The CDR3 runs 15 residues. The CDR3 protein is CASSPGQNSGNTIYF. CDR3 coding DNA: TGCGCCAGCAGCCCCGGACAGAACTCTGGAAACACCATATATTTT.